The 24 T cell receptor beta chains in this list originate from one sample, sequenced in a study of PD-1 blockade in classical Hodgkin lymphoma. Time point indicated: newly diagnosed, previously untreated cHL patient sample. The study purified CD4+ T cells from thawed PBMCs using magnetic negative selection. Using immunoSEQ multiplex PCR, the repertoire was profiled, and TCRdb retains in-frame clones only, with some absent. The sample has about 36,000 clones, roughly 91% seen once. Sequencing was carried out using CD4+ T cells from blood. The receptors here all came from a human donor with classical Hodgkin lymphoma.

The genes are TRBV28 and TRBJ2-7; 7 bases agree with TRBD1. There are 19 residues in the CDR3. The V and J ends lost 4 bases and 2 bases, in that order; junction bases with no gene match: 20. Looked up from germline, CDR1 is MDHEN and CDR2 is SYDVKM. The CDR3: CASSSPLENRGLFAYEQYF. In DNA, the CDR3 is TGTGCCAGCAGTTCACCCCTCGAGAACAGGGGCCTTTTTGCCTACGAGCAGTACTTC.

The rearrangement links TRBV7-2 to TRBJ1-1; 9 nucleotides align to TRBD1. The CDR3 totals 14 residues. Germline CDR1 reads SGHTA; CDR2 reads FQGNSA. V dropped 3 bases and J dropped 4; count of bases not matched to a gene: 3. The CDR3 nucleotides are TGTGCCAGCAGCTTCTTGACAGGGGGCACTGAAGCTTTCTTT. It codes for CASSFLTGGTEAFF. Full variable domain (missing parts from reference TRBV7-2 and TRBJ1-1): GAGVSQSPSNKVTEKGKDVELRCDPISGHTALYWYRQSLGQGLEFLIYFQGNSAPDKSGLPSDRFSAERTGGSVSTLTIQRTQQEDSAVYLCASSFLTGGTEAFFGQGTRLTVV.

This clone was recorded only once. The V gene is TRBV6-1, the J gene TRBJ2-7, with 11 bases that match TRBD2. Germline V lookup: CDR1 MNHNS, CDR2 SASEGT. The V gene end was trimmed by 10 bases and the J gene end by 6 bases; junction bases not matched to a gene: 11. CDR3 size: 14 residues. The DNA of the CDR3 is TGTGCCACCGTAGCGGGAGGGATTGGGGCCGAGCAGTACTTC. Encoded protein: CATVAGGIGAEQYF.

As to this clone: Its ends do not fully match the called genes, so a read error is possible. The chain recombines TRBV6-5 with TRBJ1-2; D is unresolved. Germline-derived CDR1 and CDR2 are MNHEY and SVGAGI. The CDR3 extends over 10 amino acids. The CDR3 is CASSEETARF. Written as DNA, the CDR3 is TGTGCCAGCAGTGAAGAGACGGCCAGGTTC.

The rearrangement uses TRBV7-9 and TRBJ2-1; 8 bases match TRBD2. CDR3 size: 14 residues. Looked up from germline, CDR1 is SEHNR and CDR2 is FQNEAQ (reference sequence). After removal of 5 bases from V and 9 bases from J, the junction contained 9 bases not matched to a gene. CDR3 nucleotides: TGTGCCAGCAGCCCAACGACTAGCGTGGGTGAGCAGTTCTTC. Protein product: CASSPTTSVGEQFF.

The count of this clone is one. The gene calls are TRBV19 and TRBJ1-5; 7 nucleotides agree with TRBD1. V was pared by 0 bases and J by 3 bases, with 8 bases of the junction left unmatched. Germline assignment: CDR1 LNHDA and CDR2 SQIVND (reference sequence). The CDR3 totals 17 residues. The CDR3 DNA follows: TGTGCCAGTAGTATAGATGGACAGGTCTTTACCAATCAGCCCCAGCATTTT. It encodes CASSIDGQVFTNQPQHF.

The rearrangement links TRBV4-1 to TRBJ1-1, with no clear D. CDR1 is MGHRA and CDR2 is YSYEKL in the germline V gene. The ends were cut back, 0 bases at V and 9 bases at J, with 11 bases in the middle. The CDR3 has 13 residues. The CDR3 DNA sequence: TGCGCCAGCAGCCAAGATGGCAGGACGAAAGCTTTCTTT. Protein product: CASSQDGRTKAFF.

As DNA, the CDR3 is TGTGCCAGCAGCTTAGTGGGTGGGGATTCACCCCTCCACTTT. It yields the protein CASSLVGGDSPLHF. The chain joins TRBV7-9 to TRBJ1-6; D uncertain. Trimming cost V 1 base and J 8 bases, with 9 bases left between them. The germline gives CDR1 SEHNR, CDR2 FQNEAQ (reference sequence). This CDR3 has 14 residues.

The V and J genes are TRBV28 and TRBJ2-3; either TRBD1 or TRBD2 may fit D (6 bases each). The V and J ends lost 8 bases and 2 bases respectively, with 14 bases between them. The CDR3 totals 14 residues. Germline V CDR1 and CDR2: MDHEN, SYDVKM. In DNA form, the CDR3 reads TGTGCCAGCTCGGAGGGGGGAATCACAGATACGCAGTATTTT. Translating gives CASSEGGITDTQYF. Combining the CDR3 with reference TRBV28 and TRBJ2-3 gives the whole variable domain DVKVTQSSRYLVKRTGEKVFLECVQDMDHENMFWYRQDPGLGLRLIYFSYDVKMKEKGDIPEGYSVSREKKERFSLILESASTNQTSMYLCASSEGGITDTQYFGPGTRLTVL.

V and J are TRBV10-3 and TRBJ2-7; maybe TRBD2 (6 bases). The CDR3 covers 14 residues. V was clipped by 6 bases and J by 7 bases, with 19 bases between them. Germline lookup yields CDR1 ENHRY and CDR2 SYGVKD. CDR3 residues: CAISRDFPPLEQYF. As DNA, the CDR3 is TGTGCCATCAGCCGGGACTTCCCTCCCCTAGAGCAGTACTTC.

The chain employs TRBV2 and TRBJ2-2; 11 bases are a match to TRBD2. Germline V gene sequence: CDR1 SNHLY, CDR2 FYNNEI. V shed 4 bases and J 9 bases; nucleotides not matched to a gene: 7. The CDR3 runs to 15 residues. The CDR3 protein is CASSVGTSGPRELFF. The CDR3 DNA reads TGTGCCAGCAGTGTGGGGACTAGCGGCCCCCGGGAGCTGTTTTTT.

This chain uses TRBV9 with TRBJ1-6, with 7 nucleotides matching TRBD1. The ends lost 0 bases at V and 10 bases at J; junction bases unmatched: 1. This CDR3 has 13 amino acids. Per germline, CDR1 SGDLS and CDR2 YYNGEE. CDR3 sequence reads: CASSVAGGSPLHF. CDR3 DNA: TGTGCCAGCAGCGTAGCAGGGGGATCACCCCTCCACTTT.

The rearrangement uses TRBV18 and TRBJ2-1; TRBD2 matches at 9 bases. This CDR3 region has 17 residues. Germline V gene data show CDR1 as KGHSH and CDR2 as LQKENI. Trimming cost V 5 bases and J 5 bases; bases outside gene matches: 13. The CDR3 loop is CASSSVAGVGFDNEQFF. CDR3 DNA: TGTGCCAGCTCATCAGTAGCGGGAGTCGGTTTCGACAATGAGCAGTTCTTC.

The gene calls are TRBV5-6 and TRBJ1-2; no clear D gene. V dropped 4 bases and J dropped 3 bases, with 13 bases sitting between them. The CDR3 consists of 14 residues. In germline, CDR1 is SGHDT, CDR2 YYEEEE. CDR3 sequence reads: CASSQNLGDYGYTF. CDR3 DNA sequence: TGTGCCAGCAGCCAGAATCTTGGGGACTATGGCTACACCTTC.

The V call is TRBV25-1, the J call TRBJ1-3; TRBD1 matches at 7 bases. The CDR3 is made up of 16 amino acids. Looked up from germline, CDR1 is MGHDK and CDR2 is SYGVNS. V was pared by 3 bases and J by 4 bases, with 9 bases of the junction left unmatched. The CDR3 region is CASSDLDRARGNTIYF. CDR3 sequence (DNA): TGTGCCAGCAGTGACCTCGACAGGGCAAGGGGAAACACCATATATTTT.

The rearrangement links TRBV30 to TRBJ1-1; D is undetermined. The CDR3 loop spans 12 amino acids. Germline-derived CDR1 and CDR2 are GTSNPN and SVGIG (reference sequence). The V end was cut by 1 base, the J end by 4 bases, with 7 bases between. The CDR3 spells CAWSGGLTEAFF. CDR3 nucleotides: TGTGCCTGGAGTGGAGGACTCACTGAAGCTTTCTTT.

The V and J genes are TRBV2 and TRBJ2-1; 11 bases map to TRBD2. Per germline, CDR1 SNHLY and CDR2 FYNNEI. Trimming removed 6 bases from V and 10 bases from J; junction bases left unmatched: 14. The CDR3 runs 16 residues. The CDR3 loop is CASRTLGTSGPREQFF. The CDR3 coding sequence is TGTGCCAGCAGGACCCTCGGGACTAGCGGTCCCAGGGAGCAGTTCTTC.

V is TRBV19 and J is TRBJ2-3; D is possibly TRBD1 (6 bases). The CDR3 extends over 16 amino acids. The germline V gene encodes CDR1 LNHDA and CDR2 SQIVND (reference sequence). V was trimmed by 2 bases and J by 0 bases, leaving 12 bases between them. The CDR3 DNA is TGTGCCAGTAGTATACAGGGGTCACTTAGCACAGATACGCAGTATTTT. Translating it yields CASSIQGSLSTDTQYF.

The rearrangement uses TRBV5-1 and TRBJ1-2, with D unresolved. The germline V gene encodes CDR1 SGHRS and CDR2 YFSETQ. V lost 2 bases and J 4 bases, leaving 15 bases between the germline ends. This CDR3 has 15 residues. The CDR3 sequence: CASSFNIRATYGYTF. The CDR3 nucleotides are TGCGCCAGCAGCTTTAACATTCGGGCAACCTATGGCTACACCTTC.

CDR3 nucleotide sequence: TGCGCCAGCAGCCTTGCCGGCACAGATACGCAGTATTTT. Translating gives CASSLAGTDTQYF. The V gene is TRBV5-1, the J gene TRBJ2-3; no clear D. The CDR3 consists of 13 residues. CDR1 SGHRS and CDR2 YFSETQ come from the germline V gene. Trimming took off 4 bases at V and 1 base at J, with 7 bases between the two ends.

The chain joins TRBV5-1 to TRBJ2-3, with 7 bases that match TRBD1. Germline V CDR1 and CDR2: SGHRS, YFSETQ. This CDR3 is 15 amino acids long. V shed 0 bases, J shed 5 bases, and the junction held 6 bases outside the gene matches. CDR3 bases: TGCGCCAGCAGCTTGGTACGACAGGGAAAAGATACGCAGTATTTT. It yields the protein CASSLVRQGKDTQYF.

The count of this clone is one. The chain uses TRBV11-2 and TRBJ1-5; D uncertain. Germline V CDR1 and CDR2: SGHAT, FQNNGV. This CDR3 has 15 amino acids. Deletions cut 1 base from V and 0 bases from J, with 7 bases between. CDR3: CASSLGESSNQPQHF. The CDR3 nucleotides are TGTGCCAGCAGCTTAGGGGAGAGTAGCAATCAGCCCCAGCATTTT. Supplemented by reference TRBV11-2 and TRBJ1-5, the full variable domain reads EAGVAQSPRYKIIEKRQSVAFWCNPISGHATLYWYQQILGQGPKLLIQFQNNGVVDDSQLPKDRFSAERLKGVDSTLKIQPAKLEDSAVYLCASSLGESSNQPQHFGDGTRLSIL.

The rearrangement uses TRBV10-1 and TRBJ1-2; D remains unclear. Trimming took off 3 bases at V and 5 bases at J, with 10 bases between the two ends. This CDR3 spans 13 amino acids. Germline CDR1 and CDR2: WNHNN and SYGVQD (reference sequence). The chain's CDR3 is CASSENSLYGYTF. The DNA for the CDR3 is TGCGCCAGCAGTGAAAACAGCCTATATGGCTACACCTTC.

The rearrangement uses TRBV7-2 and TRBJ2-5; TRBD1 aligns across 10 bases. The germline CDR1 and CDR2 sequences are SGHTA and FQGNSA. The V segment lost 5 bases and the J segment 4 bases; nucleotides outside the gene matches: 7. This CDR3 has 15 amino acids. This CDR3 reads CASSTGQGVRETQYF. CDR3 nucleotide sequence: TGTGCCAGCAGCACTGGACAGGGGGTACGAGAGACCCAGTACTTC.